The clone carrying this T cell receptor beta chain was seen more than once but under ten times. The germline CDR1 and CDR2 sequences are SEHNR and FQNEAQ (reference sequence). The CDR3 has 17 amino acids. V shed 5 bases, J shed 4 bases, and the junction held 13 bases outside the gene matches. The sample belongs to a study of T-cell reconstitution after alpha-beta-depleted transplantation in children. Using unique molecular identifiers, the investigators prepared the TCRbeta library. MiXCR, run by TCRdb on the PCR reads, gives a single entry per CDR3 protein. This table has some 590,000 distinct CDR3 sequences, roughly a tenth appearing once.

The rearrangement uses TRBV7-9 and TRBJ2-7; TRBD2 agrees at 11 bases. The clonotype comes from a human donor who donated a stem cell graft to a child with acute myeloid leukemia. Sequencing was performed on PBMCs from the stem cell graft donor, taken from the stem cell graft. CDR3 amino acids: CASSQRVSGRAIYEQYF. CDR3 in DNA: TGTGCCAGCAGCCAACGTGTTAGCGGGAGGGCCATATACGAGCAGTACTTC.